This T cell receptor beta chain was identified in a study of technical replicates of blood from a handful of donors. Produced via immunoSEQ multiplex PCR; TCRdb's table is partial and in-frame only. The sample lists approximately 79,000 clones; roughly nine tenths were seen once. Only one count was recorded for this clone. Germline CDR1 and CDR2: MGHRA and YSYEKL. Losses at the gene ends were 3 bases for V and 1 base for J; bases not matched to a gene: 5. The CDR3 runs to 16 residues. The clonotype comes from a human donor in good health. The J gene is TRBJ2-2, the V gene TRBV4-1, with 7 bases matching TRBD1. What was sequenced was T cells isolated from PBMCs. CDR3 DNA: TGCGCCAGCAGCCACGGGACAGCCCTGAACACCGGGGAGCTGTTTTTT. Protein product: CASSHGTALNTGELFF.